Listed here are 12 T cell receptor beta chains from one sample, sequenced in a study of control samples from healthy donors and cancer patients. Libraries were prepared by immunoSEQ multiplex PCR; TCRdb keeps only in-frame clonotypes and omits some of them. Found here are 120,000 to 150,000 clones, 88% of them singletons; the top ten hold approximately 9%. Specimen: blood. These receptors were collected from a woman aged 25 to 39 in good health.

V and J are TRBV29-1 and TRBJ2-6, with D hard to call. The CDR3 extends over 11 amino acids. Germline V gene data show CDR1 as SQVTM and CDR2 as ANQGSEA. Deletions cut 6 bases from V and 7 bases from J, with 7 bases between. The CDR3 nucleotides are TGCAGCGTGTGGGGAGCCAACGTCCTGACTTTC. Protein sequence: CSVWGANVLTF.

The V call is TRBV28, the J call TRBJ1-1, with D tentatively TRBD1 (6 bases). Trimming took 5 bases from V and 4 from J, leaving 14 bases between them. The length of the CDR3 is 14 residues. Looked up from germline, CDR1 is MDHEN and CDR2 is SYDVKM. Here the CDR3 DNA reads TGTGCCAGCAGTCCCGGGGGGGACATCACTGAAGCTTTCTTT. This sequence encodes CASSPGGDITEAFF.

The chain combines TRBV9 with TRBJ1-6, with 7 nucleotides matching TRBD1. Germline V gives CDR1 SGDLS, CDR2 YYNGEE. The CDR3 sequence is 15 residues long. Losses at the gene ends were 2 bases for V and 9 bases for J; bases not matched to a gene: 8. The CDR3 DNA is TGTGCCAGCAGCGTGTCCGGGACAGATAGTTCACCCCTCCACTTT. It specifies CASSVSGTDSSPLHF.

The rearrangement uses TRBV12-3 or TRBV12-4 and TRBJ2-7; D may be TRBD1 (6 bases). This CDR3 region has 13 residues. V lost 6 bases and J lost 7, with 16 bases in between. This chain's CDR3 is CASREQGFGEQYF. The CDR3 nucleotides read TGTGCCAGCAGGGAACAGGGATTCGGGGAGCAGTACTTC.

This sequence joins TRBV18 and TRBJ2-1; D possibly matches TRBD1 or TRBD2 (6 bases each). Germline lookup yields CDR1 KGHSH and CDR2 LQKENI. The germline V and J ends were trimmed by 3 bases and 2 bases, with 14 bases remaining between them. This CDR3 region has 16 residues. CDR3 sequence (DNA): TGTGCCAGCTCACCCCGGAGGGGGGACACCTACAATGAGCAGTTCTTC. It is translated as CASSPRRGDTYNEQFF.

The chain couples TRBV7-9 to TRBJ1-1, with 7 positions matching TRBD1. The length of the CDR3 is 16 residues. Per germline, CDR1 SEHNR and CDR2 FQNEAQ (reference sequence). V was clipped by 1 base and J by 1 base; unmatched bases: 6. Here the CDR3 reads CASSLGTAGGNTEAFF. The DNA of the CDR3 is TGTGCCAGCAGCTTAGGGACCGCAGGGGGGAACACTGAAGCTTTCTTT.

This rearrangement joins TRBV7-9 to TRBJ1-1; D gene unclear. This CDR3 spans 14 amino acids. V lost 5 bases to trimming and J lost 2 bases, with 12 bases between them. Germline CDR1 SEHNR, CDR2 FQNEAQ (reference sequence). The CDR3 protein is CASSPREVNTEAFF. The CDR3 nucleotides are TGTGCCAGCAGCCCACGGGAGGTCAACACTGAAGCTTTCTTT.

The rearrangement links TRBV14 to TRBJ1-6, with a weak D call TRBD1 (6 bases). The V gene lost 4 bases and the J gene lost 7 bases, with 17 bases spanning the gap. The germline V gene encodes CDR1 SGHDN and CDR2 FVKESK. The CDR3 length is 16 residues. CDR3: CASSPDSPKKNSPLHF. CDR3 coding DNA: TGTGCCAGCAGCCCGGACAGCCCAAAGAAAAATTCACCCCTCCACTTT.

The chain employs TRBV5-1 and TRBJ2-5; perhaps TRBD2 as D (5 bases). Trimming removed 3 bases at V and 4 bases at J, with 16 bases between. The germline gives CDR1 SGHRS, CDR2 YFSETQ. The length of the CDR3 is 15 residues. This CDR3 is CASSSRLGSGETQYF. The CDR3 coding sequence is TGCGCCAGCAGCTCAAGACTGGGAAGCGGAGAGACCCAGTACTTC. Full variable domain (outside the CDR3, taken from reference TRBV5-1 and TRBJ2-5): KAGVTQTPRYLIKTRGQQVTLSCSPISGHRSVSWYQQTPGQGLQFLFEYFSETQRNKGNFPGRFSGRQFSNSRSEMNVSTLELGDSALYLCASSSRLGSGETQYFGPGTRLLVL.

CDR3 sequence: CASSDGTGGTYEQYF. The DNA of the CDR3 is TGCGCCAGCAGTGATGGGACAGGGGGCACGTACGAGCAGTACTTC. The chain employs TRBV10-1 and TRBJ2-7; TRBD1 matches at 12 bases. This CDR3 comprises 15 residues. The V segment lost 3 bases and the J segment 4 bases; nucleotides outside the gene matches: 4. CDR1 and CDR2 (germline): WNHNN, SYGVQD (reference sequence).

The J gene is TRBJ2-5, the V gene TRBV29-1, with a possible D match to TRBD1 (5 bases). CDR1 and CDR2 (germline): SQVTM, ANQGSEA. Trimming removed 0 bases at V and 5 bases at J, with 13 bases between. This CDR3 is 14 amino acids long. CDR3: CSVEEGVGGETQYF. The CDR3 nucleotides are TGCAGCGTTGAAGAAGGGGTGGGTGGGGAGACCCAGTACTTC.

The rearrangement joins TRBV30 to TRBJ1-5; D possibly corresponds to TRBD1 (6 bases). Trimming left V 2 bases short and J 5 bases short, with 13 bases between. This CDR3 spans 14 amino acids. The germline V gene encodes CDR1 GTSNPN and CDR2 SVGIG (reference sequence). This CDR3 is CAWSWSGDDQPQHF. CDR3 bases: TGTGCCTGGAGTTGGTCAGGGGATGATCAGCCCCAGCATTTT.